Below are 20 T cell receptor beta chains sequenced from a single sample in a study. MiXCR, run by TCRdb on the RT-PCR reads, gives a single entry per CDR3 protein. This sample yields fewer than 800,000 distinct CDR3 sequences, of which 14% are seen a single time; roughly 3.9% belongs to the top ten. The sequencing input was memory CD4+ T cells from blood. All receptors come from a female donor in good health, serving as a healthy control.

This CDR3 is CSAYRTYEQYF. The CDR3, as DNA: TGCAGTGCTTACAGAACCTACGAGCAGTACTTC. The chain carries TRBV20-1 and TRBJ2-7; D is uncertain. V was trimmed by 5 bases and J by 2 bases, leaving 7 bases between them. The germline V gene has CDR1 DFQATT and CDR2 SNEGSKA (reference sequence). This CDR3 comprises 11 residues.

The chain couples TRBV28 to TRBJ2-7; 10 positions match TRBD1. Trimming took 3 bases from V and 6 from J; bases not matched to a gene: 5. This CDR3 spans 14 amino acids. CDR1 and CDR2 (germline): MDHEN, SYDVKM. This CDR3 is CASSFGQGGSEQYF. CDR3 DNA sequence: TGTGCCAGCAGTTTCGGACAGGGGGGATCCGAGCAGTACTTC.

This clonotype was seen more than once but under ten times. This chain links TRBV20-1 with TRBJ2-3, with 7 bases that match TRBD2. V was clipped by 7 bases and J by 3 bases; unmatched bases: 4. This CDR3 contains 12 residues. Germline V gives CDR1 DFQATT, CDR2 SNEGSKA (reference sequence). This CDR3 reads CSGMRETDTQYF. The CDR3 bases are TGCAGTGGAATGCGGGAGACAGATACGCAGTATTTT.

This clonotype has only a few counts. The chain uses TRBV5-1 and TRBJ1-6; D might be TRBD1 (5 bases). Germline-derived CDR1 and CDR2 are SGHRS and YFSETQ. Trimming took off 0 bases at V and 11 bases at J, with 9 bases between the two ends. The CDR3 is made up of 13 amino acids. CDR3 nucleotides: TGCGCCAGCAGCTTGGGACAGCTGGCACCCCTCCACTTT. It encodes CASSLGQLAPLHF.

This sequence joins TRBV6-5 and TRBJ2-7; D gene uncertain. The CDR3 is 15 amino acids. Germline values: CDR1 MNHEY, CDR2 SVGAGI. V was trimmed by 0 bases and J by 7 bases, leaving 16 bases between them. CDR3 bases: TGTGCCAGCAGTTACTCAGAGTTATCTTCGTTTGAGCAGTACTTC. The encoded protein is CASSYSELSSFEQYF.

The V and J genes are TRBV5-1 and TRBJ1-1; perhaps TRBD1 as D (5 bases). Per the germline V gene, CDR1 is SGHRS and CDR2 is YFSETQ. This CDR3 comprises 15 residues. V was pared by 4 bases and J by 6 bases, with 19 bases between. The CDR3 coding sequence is TGCGCCAGCAGCATGAGGCAGGGTCCGGGGGCTGAAGCTTTCTTT. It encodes CASSMRQGPGAEAFF.

CDR3 in DNA: TGCGCCAGTGCAGGGGAGGAAAACACCATATATTTT. Protein sequence: CASAGEENTIYF. V and J are TRBV5-1 and TRBJ1-3; possibly TRBD1 for D (6 bases). The V and J ends lost 8 bases and 6 bases respectively, with 12 bases between them. Germline V gene data show CDR1 as SGHRS and CDR2 as YFSETQ. There are 12 residues in the CDR3.

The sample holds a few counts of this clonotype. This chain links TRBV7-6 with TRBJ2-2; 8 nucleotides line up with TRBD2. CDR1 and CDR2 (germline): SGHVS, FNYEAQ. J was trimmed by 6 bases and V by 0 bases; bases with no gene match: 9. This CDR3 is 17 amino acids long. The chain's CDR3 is CASSLALWERESGELFF. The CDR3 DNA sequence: TGTGCCAGCAGCTTAGCGCTTTGGGAGCGGGAGTCCGGGGAGCTGTTTTTT. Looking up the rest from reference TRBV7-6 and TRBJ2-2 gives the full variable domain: GAGVSQSPRYKVTKRGQDVALRCDPISGHVSLYWYRQALGQGPEFLTYFNYEAQQDKSGLPNDRFSAERPEGSISTLTIQRTEQRDSAMYRCASSLALWERESGELFFGEGSRLTVL.

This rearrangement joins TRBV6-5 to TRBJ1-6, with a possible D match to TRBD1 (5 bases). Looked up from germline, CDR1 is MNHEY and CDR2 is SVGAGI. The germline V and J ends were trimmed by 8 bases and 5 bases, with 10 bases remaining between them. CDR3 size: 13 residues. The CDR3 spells CASGVGHNSPLHF. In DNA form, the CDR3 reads TGTGCCAGCGGAGTGGGACATAATTCACCCCTCCACTTT.

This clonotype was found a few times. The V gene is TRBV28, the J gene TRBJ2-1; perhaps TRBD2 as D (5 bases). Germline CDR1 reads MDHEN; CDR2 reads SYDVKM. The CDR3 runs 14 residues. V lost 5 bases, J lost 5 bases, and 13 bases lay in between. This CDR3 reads CASSPSTGNNEQFF. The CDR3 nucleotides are TGTGCCAGCAGTCCGTCCACCGGGAACAATGAGCAGTTCTTC.

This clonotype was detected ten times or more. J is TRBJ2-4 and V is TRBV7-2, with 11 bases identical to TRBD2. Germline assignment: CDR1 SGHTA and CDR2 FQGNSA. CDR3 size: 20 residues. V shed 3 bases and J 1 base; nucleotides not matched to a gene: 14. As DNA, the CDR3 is TGTGCCAGCAGCTTTAGGACCGGACTAGCGGGTGGATCGGCCAAAAACATTCAGTACTTC. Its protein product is CASSFRTGLAGGSAKNIQYF.

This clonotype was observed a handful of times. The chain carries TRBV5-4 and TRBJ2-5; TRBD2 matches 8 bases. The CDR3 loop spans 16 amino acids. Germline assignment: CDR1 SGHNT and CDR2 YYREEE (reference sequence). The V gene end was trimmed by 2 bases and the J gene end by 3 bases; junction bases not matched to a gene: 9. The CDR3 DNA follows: TGTGCCAGCAGCTTCTCGACGGGAGGGCTCGAAGAGACCCAGTACTTC. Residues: CASSFSTGGLEETQYF.

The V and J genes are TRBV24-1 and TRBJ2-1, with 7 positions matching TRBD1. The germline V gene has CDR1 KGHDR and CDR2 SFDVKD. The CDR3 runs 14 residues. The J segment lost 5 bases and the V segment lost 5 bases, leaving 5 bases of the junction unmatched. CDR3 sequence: CATSVGQVDNEQFF. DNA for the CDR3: TGTGCCACCAGTGTTGGACAGGTGGACAATGAGCAGTTCTTC.

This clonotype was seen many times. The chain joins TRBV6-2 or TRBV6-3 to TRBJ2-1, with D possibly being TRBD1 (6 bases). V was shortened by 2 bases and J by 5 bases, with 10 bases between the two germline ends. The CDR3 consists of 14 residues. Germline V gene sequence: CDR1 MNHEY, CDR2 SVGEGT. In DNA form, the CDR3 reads TGTGCCAGCAGTTACGTGGGACACCACAATGAGCAGTTCTTC. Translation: CASSYVGHHNEQFF.

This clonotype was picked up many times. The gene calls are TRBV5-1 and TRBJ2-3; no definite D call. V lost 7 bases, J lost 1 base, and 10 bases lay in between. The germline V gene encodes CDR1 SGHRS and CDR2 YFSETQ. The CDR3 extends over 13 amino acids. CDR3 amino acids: CASVFEGTDTQYF. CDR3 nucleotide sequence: TGCGCCAGCGTTTTTGAGGGCACAGATACGCAGTATTTT.

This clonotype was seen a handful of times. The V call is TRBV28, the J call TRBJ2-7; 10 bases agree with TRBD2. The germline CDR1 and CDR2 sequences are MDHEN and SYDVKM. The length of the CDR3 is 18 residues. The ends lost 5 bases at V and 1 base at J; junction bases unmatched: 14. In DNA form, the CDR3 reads TGTGCCAGCAGTCCTTGGACTAGCGGTACCTTCCCTTCCTACGAGCAGTACTTC. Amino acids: CASSPWTSGTFPSYEQYF.

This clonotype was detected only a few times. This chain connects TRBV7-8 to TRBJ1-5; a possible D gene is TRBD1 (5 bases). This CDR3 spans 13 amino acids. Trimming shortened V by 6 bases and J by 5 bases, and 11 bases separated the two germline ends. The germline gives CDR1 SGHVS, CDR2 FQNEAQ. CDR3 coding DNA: TGTGCCAGCAGACTCCGGGGGGATCAGCCCCAGCATTTT. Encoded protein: CASRLRGDQPQHF.

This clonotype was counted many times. The CDR3 DNA reads TGTGCCAGCAGCCAGGGACAGGGGGCGGGTGGAAACACCATATATTTT. Translated, it gives CASSQGQGAGGNTIYF. J is TRBJ1-3 and V is TRBV6-5, with 12 bases that match TRBD1. V trimming: 6 bases; J trimming: 3 bases; junction bases outside the gene matches: 6. Per germline, CDR1 MNHEY and CDR2 SVGAGI. There are 16 residues in the CDR3.

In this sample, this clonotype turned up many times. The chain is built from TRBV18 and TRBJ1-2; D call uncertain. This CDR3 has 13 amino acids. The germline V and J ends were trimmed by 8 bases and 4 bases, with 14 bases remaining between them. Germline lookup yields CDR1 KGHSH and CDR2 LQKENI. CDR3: CASSPGRSYGYTF. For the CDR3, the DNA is TGTGCCAGCAGTCCGGGCCGCAGCTATGGCTACACCTTC.

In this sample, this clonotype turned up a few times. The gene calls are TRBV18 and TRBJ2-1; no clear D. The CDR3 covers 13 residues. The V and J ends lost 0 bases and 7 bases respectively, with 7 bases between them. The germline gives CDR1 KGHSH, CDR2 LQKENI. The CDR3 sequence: CASSPPQNNEQFF. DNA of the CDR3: TGTGCCAGCTCACCACCACAAAATAATGAGCAGTTCTTC.